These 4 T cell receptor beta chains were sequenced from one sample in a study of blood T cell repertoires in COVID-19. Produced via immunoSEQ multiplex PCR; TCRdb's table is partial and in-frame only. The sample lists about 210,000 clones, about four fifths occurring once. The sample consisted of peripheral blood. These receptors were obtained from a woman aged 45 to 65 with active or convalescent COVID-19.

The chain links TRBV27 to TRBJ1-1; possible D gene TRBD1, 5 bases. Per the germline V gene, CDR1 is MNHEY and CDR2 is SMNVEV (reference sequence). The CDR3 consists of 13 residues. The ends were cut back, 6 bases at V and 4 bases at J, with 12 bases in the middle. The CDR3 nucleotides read TGTGCCAGCAGAGCCCTCCAGGGCACTGAAGCTTTCTTT. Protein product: CASRALQGTEAFF.

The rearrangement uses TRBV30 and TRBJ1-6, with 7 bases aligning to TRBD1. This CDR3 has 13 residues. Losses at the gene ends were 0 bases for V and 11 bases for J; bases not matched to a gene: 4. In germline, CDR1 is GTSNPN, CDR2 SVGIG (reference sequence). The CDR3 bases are TGTGCCTGGAGTGTACCAGGGGGGCCACCCCTCCACTTT. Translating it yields CAWSVPGGPPLHF.

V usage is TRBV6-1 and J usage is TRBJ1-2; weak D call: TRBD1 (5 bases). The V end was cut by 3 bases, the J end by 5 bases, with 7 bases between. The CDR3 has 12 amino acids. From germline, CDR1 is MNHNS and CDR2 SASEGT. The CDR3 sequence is CASSDRAYGYTF. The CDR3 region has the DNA TGTGCCAGCAGTGACAGGGCATATGGCTACACCTTC.

The chain's CDR3 is CASHRDSTDTQYF. CDR3 bases: TGTGCCAGCCACAGGGATAGCACAGATACGCAGTATTTT. This chain joins TRBV6-5 and TRBJ2-3; maybe TRBD1 (6 bases). In germline, CDR1 is MNHEY, CDR2 SVGAGI. The CDR3 is 13 residues long. V lost 8 bases and J lost 0, with 9 bases in between.